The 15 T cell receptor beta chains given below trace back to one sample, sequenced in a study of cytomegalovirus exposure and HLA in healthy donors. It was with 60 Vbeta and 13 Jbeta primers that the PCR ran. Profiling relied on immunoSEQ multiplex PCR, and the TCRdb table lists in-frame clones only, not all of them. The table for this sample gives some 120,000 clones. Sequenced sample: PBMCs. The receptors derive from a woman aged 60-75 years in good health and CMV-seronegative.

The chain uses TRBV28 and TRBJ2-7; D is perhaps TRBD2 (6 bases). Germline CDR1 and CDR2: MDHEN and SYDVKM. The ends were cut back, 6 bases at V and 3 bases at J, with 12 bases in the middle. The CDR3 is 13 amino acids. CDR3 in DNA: TGTGCCAGCAGCTACGGACTAATCTACGAGCAGTACTTC. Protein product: CASSYGLIYEQYF.

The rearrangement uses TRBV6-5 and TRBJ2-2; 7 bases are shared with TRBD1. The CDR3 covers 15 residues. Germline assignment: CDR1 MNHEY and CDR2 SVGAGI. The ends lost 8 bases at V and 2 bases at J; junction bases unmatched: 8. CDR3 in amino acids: CASGRQGSNTGELFF. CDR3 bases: TGTGCCAGCGGACGACAGGGTTCAAACACCGGGGAGCTGTTTTTT.

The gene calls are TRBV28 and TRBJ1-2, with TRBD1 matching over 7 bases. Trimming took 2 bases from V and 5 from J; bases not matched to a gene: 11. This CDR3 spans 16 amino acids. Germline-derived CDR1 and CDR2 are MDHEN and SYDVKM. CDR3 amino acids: CASSLPTRTGTYGYTF. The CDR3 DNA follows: TGTGCCAGCAGTTTACCGACTCGGACAGGCACTTATGGCTACACCTTC.

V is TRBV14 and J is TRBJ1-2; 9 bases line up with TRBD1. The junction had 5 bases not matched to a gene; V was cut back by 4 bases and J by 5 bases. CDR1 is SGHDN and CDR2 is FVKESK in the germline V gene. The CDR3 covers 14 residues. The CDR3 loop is CASSLDRGGYGYTF. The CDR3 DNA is TGTGCCAGCAGCCTTGACAGGGGGGGATATGGCTACACCTTC. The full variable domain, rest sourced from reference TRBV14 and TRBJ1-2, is EAGVTQFPSHSVIEKGQTVTLRCDPISGHDNLYWYRRVMGKEIKFLLHFVKESKQDESGMPNNRFLAERTGGTYSTLKVQPAELEDSGVYFCASSLDRGGYGYTFGSGTRLTVV.

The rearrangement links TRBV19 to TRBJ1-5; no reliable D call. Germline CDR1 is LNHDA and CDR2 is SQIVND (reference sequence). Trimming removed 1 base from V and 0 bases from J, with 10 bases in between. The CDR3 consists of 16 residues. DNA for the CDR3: TGTGCCAGTAGTATAGCTAGGCTGGATAGCAATCAGCCCCAGCATTTT. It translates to CASSIARLDSNQPQHF.

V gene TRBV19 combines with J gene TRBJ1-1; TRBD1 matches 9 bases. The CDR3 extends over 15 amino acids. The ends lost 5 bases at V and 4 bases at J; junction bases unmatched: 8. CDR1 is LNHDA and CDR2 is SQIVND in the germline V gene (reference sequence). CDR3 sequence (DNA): TGTGCCAGTAGTGTTCCGGGACAGGGACCCACTGAAGCTTTCTTT. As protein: CASSVPGQGPTEAFF.

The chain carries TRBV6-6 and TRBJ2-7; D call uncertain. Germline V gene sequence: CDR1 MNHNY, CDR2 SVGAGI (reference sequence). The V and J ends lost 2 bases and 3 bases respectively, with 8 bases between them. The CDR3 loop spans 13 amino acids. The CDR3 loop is CASSYVRDYEQYF. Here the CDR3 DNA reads TGTGCCAGCAGTTACGTCCGCGACTACGAGCAGTACTTC.

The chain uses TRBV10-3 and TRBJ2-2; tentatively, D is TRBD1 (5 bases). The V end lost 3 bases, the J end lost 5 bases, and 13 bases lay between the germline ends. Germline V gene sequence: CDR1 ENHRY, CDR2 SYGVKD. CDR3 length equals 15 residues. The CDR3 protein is CAISEGAQATGELFF. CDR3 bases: TGTGCCATCAGTGAAGGGGCCCAAGCTACCGGGGAGCTGTTTTTT.

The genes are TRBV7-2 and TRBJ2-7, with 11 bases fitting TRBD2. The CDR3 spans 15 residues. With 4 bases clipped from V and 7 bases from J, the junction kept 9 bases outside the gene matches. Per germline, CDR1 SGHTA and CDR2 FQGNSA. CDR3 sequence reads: CASSYTLAGVGEQYF. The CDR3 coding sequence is TGTGCCAGCAGCTACACACTAGCGGGAGTGGGTGAGCAGTACTTC.

The CDR3 DNA is TGTGCCAGCAGTTTCAGACTAGTGGGTCCCGTCTCCTACGAGCAGTACTTC. Translation gives CASSFRLVGPVSYEQYF. The rearrangement uses TRBV28 and TRBJ2-7; possible D gene TRBD2, 6 bases. V dropped 3 bases and J dropped 0 bases, with 18 bases sitting between them. The germline gives CDR1 MDHEN, CDR2 SYDVKM. The CDR3 totals 17 residues.

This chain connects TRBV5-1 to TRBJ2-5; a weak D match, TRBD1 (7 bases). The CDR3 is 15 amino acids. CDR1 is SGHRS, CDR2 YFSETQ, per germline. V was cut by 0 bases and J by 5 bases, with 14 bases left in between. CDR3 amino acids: CASSLGRGVVETQYF. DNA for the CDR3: TGCGCCAGCAGCTTGGGCAGGGGGGTCGTGGAGACCCAGTACTTC.

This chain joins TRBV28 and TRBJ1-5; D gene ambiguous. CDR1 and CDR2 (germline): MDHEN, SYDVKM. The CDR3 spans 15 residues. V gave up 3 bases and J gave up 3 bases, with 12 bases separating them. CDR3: CASSFSLESNQPQHF. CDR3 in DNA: TGTGCCAGCAGTTTCTCCCTAGAGTCCAATCAGCCCCAGCATTTT.

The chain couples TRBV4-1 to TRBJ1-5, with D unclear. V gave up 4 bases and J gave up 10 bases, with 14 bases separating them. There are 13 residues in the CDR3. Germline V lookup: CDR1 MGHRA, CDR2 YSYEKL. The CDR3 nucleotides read TGCGCCAGCAGCCCCTATTTTGGGCAACCCCAGCATTTT. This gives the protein CASSPYFGQPQHF.

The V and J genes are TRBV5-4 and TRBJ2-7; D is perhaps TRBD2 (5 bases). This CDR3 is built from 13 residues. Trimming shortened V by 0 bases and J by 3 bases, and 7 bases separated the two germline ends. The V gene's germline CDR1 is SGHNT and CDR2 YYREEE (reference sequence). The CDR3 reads CASSLDGIYEQYF. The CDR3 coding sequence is TGTGCCAGCAGCTTGGACGGGATCTACGAGCAGTACTTC.

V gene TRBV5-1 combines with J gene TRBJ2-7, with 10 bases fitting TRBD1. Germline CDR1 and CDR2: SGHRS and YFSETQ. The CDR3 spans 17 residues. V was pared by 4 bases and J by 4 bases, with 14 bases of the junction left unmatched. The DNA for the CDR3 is TGCGCCAGCAGCGTGGGACAGGGGCTAGCCTCGAGGTACGAGCAGTACTTC. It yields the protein CASSVGQGLASRYEQYF.